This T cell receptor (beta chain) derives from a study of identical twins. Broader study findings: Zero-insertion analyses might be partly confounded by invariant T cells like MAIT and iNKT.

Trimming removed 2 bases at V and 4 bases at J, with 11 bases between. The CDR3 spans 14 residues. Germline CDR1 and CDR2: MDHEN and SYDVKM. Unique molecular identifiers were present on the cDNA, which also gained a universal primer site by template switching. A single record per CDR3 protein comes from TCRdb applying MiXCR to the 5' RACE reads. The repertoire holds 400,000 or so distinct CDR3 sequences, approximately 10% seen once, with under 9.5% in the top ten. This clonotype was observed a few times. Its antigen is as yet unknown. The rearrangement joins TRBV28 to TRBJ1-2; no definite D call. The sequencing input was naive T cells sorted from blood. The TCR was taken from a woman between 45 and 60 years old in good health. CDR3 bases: TGTGCCAGCAGTTTAACGGGAGAAATCTATGGCTACACCTTC. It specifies CASSLTGEIYGYTF.